This TCR beta chain is from a study of cytotoxic CD8 clonotypes in ibrutinib-treated CLL. Whole-study context: Responses comprised around 24 partial and 2 complete; at median about 68 months, 14 remained remitted and some twelve progressed.

The length of the CDR3 is 13 residues. Germline CDR1 is MNHEY and CDR2 is SVGAGI. Trimming removed 7 bases at V and 6 bases at J, with 16 bases between. Study-wide results and limits: Baseline clonality, above age-matched healthy donor levels, tracked circulating CD8+ T-cell counts.

The planned depth of sequencing spanned 1 in 200,000 to 1 in 1 million T cells. TCRdb's copy holds only in-frame clones and misses some; the assay was immunoSEQ multiplex PCR. Here the sample spans approximately 100,000 clones, approximately 80% being singletons. As for this clone: The antigen is not known.

Sample: PBMCs, taken after 12 months of ibrutinib treatment. This chain links TRBV6-5 with TRBJ2-7; D might be TRBD1 (5 bases). The sequence was obtained from a human donor with chronic lymphocytic leukemia. DNA of the CDR3: TGTGCCAGCACCCGAGGTGGGGCCGGCGAGCAGTACTTC. Amino acids: CASTRGGAGEQYF.